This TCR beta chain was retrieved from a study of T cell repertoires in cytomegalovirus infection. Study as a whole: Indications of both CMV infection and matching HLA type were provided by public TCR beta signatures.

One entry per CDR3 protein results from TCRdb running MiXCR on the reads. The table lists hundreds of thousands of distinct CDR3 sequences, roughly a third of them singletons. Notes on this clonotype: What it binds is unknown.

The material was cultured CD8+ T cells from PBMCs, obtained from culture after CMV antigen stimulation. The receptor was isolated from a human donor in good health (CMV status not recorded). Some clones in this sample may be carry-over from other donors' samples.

CDR3 residues: CASSLTAGNTNYF. The DNA of the CDR3 is TGTGCCAGCAGCTTGACAGCTGGAAACACCAATTATTTT. The chain carries TRBV7-6 and TRBJ1-3; possible D gene TRBD1, 5 bases. Per germline, CDR1 SGHVS and CDR2 FNYEAQ. The CDR3 loop spans 13 amino acids. Trimming shortened V by 3 bases and J by 16 bases, and 19 bases separated the two germline ends.